This section outlines one T cell receptor beta chain sequence together with its context. Its target is not known. This entry is derived from a study of cytomegalovirus exposure and HLA in healthy donors. The PCR was carried out with 60 Vbeta primers and 13 Jbeta primers. Sequencing was performed with immunoSEQ multiplex PCR; in TCRdb, only in-frame clones are kept and a portion is missing. The sample lists about 160,000 clones, over 60% seen once, with 1.5% to 2% in the top ten. Points from the study as a whole: Earlier analysis yielded a pattern in which most TCR beta V segments were productive about 90% or about 30% of the time.

The germline CDR1 and CDR2 sequences are SGHTA and FQGNSA. V dropped 1 base and J dropped 2 bases, with 12 bases sitting between them. This CDR3 is 15 amino acids long. Sequences were obtained from PBMCs. The sequence came from a woman younger than 45 in good health and CMV-seronegative. The rearrangement joins TRBV7-2 to TRBJ2-7; TRBD2 is a possible D gene (5 bases). CDR3 sequence reads: CASSLVTGSPYEQYF. The CDR3 nucleotides read TGTGCCAGCAGCTTAGTAACGGGGAGTCCCTACGAGCAGTACTTC.